This paragraph covers one TCR beta chain sequence. The target of this receptor is not known. Per-nucleotide qualities are absent, and no much larger clonotype sits a single base away. Each collaborating institution followed its own protocols to collect whole blood in K2EDTA tubes. Collaborator samples were shipped for TCRbeta analysis as frozen whole blood, isolated PBMCs, or DNA extracted from either sample type. This sample is drawn from a study of blood T cell repertoires in COVID-19 (TCRdb year 2020). Background for the entire study: Samples covering the acute and convalescent phases of COVID-19 were provided by collaborators in the United States, Italy and Spain. The material from the prospective study consisted of cDNA or gDNA derived from T cells, B-cell-depleted T cells, or PBMCs. Deeply sampled blood TCRbeta repertoires from subjects exposed to, actively infected with, or recovered from COVID-19 were included in the dataset. The repertoires were released in a freely available public database meant as a resource for research on the immune response to SARS-CoV-2. Samples were obtained from the ongoing ImmuneRACE study (first 160 participants) and from 1,254 subjects provided by 6 global collaborators. A de-identified subject ID, COVID-19 status, age in years and sex were almost always included in the sample metadata. Where available, HLA class I and class II types were taken from metadata supplied by the sample provider and were not determined by assay-based typing. Here is what the overall study found, with its caveats: The quantity of clinical and demographic metadata differed by source and by participant and was supplied without curation.

For CDR1 and CDR2, the germline V gene lists KGHSH and LQKENI. Counted from cysteine to phenylalanine, this CDR3 has 13 amino acids. Here the CDR3 DNA is all that survives: 39 bases in frame from base 1. Relative to germline, V is 3 bases shorter and J is 8 bases shorter, with 11 bases between their ends. TCRbeta CDR3 regions were amplified from genomic DNA by means of the immunoSEQ Assay, a bias-controlled multiplex PCR. Per the authors' processing: Nucleated cell counts per sample were estimated from amplification of reference gene primers within the assay. To quantify the absolute abundance of each unique TCRbeta CDR3 rearrangement, sequence reads were collapsed and filtered. For each sample, productive Simpson clonality was calculated as the square root of Simpson's diversity index across productive rearrangements. Sourced from immuneACCESS, this table was stored by TCRdb with only in-frame sequences that have V and J called. A share of the clones is absent; for the studies checked, an unresolved V gene accounts for under half, and the remainder has no known explanation. Clone size and the V and J calls come from that table; the DNA yielded D and trimming. The sample contains about 220,000 clones, around 80% of them found a single time. The ten largest clones represent roughly 12% of the sample.

Sample: peripheral blood. In this chain, TRBV18 is recombined with TRBJ1-3; the best D guess is TRBD1, with 5 bases matching. The TCR originated in a human donor in a cohort sampled during active COVID-19. The CDR3 here reads CASSPRGRDTIYF. The nucleotides read TGTGCCAGCTCACCGCGGGGCCGGGACACCATATATTTT.